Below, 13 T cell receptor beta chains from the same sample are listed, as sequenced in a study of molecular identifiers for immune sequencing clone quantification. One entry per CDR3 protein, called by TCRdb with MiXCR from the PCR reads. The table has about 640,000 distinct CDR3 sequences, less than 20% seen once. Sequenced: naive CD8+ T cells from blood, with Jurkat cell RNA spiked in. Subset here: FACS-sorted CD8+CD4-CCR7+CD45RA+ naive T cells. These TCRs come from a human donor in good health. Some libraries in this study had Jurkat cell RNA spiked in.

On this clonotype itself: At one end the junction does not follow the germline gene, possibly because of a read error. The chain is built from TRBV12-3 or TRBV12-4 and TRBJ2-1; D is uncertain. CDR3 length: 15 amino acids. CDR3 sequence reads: CAGSPTLNSYNEQFF. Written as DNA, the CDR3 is TGTGCCGGCAGCCCGACCCTGAACTCCTACAATGAGCAGTTCTTC.

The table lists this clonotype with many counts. The chain's CDR3 is CASRGDNTDTQYF. The DNA for the CDR3 is TGTGCCAGCCGGGGGGACAACACAGATACGCAGTATTTT. The V call is TRBV2, the J call TRBJ2-3, with D maybe TRBD2 (7 bases). Trimming pared 8 bases from V and 2 bases from J, leaving 11 bases between. Germline assignment: CDR1 SNHLY and CDR2 FYNNEI. This CDR3 comprises 13 residues.

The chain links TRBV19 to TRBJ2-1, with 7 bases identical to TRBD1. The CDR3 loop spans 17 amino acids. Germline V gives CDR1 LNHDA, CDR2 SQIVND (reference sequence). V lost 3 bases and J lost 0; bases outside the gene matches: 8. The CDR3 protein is CASSMDPTGISYNEQFF. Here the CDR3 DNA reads TGTGCCAGTAGTATGGATCCGACAGGGATCTCCTACAATGAGCAGTTCTTC.

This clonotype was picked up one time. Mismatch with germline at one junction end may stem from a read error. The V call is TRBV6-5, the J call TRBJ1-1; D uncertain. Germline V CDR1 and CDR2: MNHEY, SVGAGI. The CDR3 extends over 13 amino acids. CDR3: CASLSDVNAEAFF. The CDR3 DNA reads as TGTGCCAGCCTCTCGGACGTGAACGCTGAAGCTTTCTTT.

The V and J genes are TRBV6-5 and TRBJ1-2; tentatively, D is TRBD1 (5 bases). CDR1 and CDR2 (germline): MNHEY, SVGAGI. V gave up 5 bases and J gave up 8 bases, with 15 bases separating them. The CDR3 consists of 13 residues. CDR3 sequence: CASSPGLNRGYTF. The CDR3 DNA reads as TGTGCCAGCAGTCCGGGACTTAATCGAGGCTACACCTTC.

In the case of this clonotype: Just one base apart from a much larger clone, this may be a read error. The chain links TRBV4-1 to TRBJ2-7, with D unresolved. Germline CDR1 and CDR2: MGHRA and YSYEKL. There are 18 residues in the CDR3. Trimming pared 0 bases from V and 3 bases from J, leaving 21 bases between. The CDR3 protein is CASSQEIMASAWYYEQYF. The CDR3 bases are TGCGCCAGCAGCCAAGAAATAATGGCAAGCGCCTGGTACTACGAGCAGTACTTC.

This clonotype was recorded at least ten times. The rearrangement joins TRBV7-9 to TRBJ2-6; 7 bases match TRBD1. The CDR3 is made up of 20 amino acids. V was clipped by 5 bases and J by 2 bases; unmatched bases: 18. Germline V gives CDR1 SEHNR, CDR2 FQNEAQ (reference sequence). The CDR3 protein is CASSQAAGGFPSPGANVLTF. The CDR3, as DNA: TGTGCCAGCAGCCAAGCAGCAGGGGGATTCCCTTCACCTGGGGCCAACGTCCTGACTTTC.

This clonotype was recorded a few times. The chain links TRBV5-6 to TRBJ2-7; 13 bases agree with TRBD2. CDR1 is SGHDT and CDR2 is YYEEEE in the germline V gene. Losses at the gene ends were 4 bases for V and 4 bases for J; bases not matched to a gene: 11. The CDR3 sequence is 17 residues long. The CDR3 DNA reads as TGTGCCAGCAGCCTAGGGACTAGCGGGAATCCAGGGTACGAGCAGTACTTC. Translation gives CASSLGTSGNPGYEQYF.

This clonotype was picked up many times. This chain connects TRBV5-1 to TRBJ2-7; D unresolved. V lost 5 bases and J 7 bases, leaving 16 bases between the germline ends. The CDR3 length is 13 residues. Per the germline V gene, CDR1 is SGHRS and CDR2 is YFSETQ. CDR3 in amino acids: CASSNLENVEQYF. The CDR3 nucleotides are TGCGCCAGCAGTAACTTGGAGAATGTGGAGCAGTACTTC. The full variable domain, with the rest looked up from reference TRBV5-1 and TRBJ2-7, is KAGVTQTPRYLIKTRGQQVTLSCSPISGHRSVSWYQQTPGQGLQFLFEYFSETQRNKGNFPGRFSGRQFSNSRSEMNVSTLELGDSALYLCASSNLENVEQYFGPGTRLTVT.

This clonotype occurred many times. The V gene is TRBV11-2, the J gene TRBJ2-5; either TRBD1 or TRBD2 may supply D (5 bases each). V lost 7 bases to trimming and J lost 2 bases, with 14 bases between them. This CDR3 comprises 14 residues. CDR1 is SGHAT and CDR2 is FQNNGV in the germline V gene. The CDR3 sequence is CASTPSGQQETQYF. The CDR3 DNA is TGTGCCAGCACCCCGTCGGGGCAACAAGAGACCCAGTACTTC.

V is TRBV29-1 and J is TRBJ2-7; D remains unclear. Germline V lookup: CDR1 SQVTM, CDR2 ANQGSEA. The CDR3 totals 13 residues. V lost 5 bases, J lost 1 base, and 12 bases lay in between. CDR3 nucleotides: TGCAGCGTTTATTCCGGCGCGTCCTACGAGCAGTACTTC. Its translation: CSVYSGASYEQYF.

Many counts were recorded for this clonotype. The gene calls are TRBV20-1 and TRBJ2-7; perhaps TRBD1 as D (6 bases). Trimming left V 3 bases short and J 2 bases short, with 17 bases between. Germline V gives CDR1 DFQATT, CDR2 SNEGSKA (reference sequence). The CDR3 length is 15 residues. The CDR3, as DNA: TGCAGTGCTAGTACTCCCAGACAGGATACCTACGAGCAGTACTTC. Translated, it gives CSASTPRQDTYEQYF.

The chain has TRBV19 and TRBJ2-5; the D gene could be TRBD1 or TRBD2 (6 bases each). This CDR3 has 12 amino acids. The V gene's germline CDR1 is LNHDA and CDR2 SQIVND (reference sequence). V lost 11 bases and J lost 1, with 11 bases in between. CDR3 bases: TGTGCCGTAGGGGGGCCCCAAGAGACCCAGTACTTC. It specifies CAVGGPQETQYF.